These 10 T cell receptor beta chains originate from one sample sequenced in a study of cytomegalovirus exposure and HLA in healthy donors. The PCR ran on 60 Vbeta and 13 Jbeta primers. Libraries were prepared by immunoSEQ multiplex PCR; TCRdb keeps only in-frame clonotypes and omits some of them. Of 150,000 to 200,000 clones listed, approximately 81% are singletons. The sequenced sample was PBMCs. The receptors were sampled from a man between 18 and 35 years old in good health and CMV-seronegative.

The chain links TRBV29-1 to TRBJ1-5, with a possible D match to TRBD1 (6 bases). Germline loops: CDR1 SQVTM, CDR2 ANQGSEA. CDR3 length: 14 amino acids. V lost 6 bases to trimming and J lost 6 bases, with 18 bases between them. The CDR3 coding sequence is TGCAGCGTGAGGGACATTGGGGCGAGTCAGCCCCAGCATTTT. It encodes CSVRDIGASQPQHF.

The chain couples TRBV27 to TRBJ1-1; 12 positions agree with TRBD1. The CDR3 runs to 14 residues. With 6 bases clipped from V and 4 bases from J, the junction kept 3 bases outside the gene matches. Germline V gives CDR1 MNHEY, CDR2 SMNVEV (reference sequence). The CDR3 is CASSPGQGATEAFF. The DNA for the CDR3 is TGTGCCAGCAGCCCGGGACAGGGGGCCACTGAAGCTTTCTTT.

This clone has more than one count but fewer than ten. The V and J genes are TRBV5-1 and TRBJ2-1, with 8 bases aligning to TRBD1. CDR1 and CDR2 from the germline V gene are SGHRS and YFSETQ. V dropped 4 bases and J dropped 2; count of bases not matched to a gene: 8. This CDR3 contains 16 residues. The CDR3 DNA follows: TGCGCCAGCAGCAGGACCGGGACAGGTACCTACAATGAGCAGTTCTTC. Translation: CASSRTGTGTYNEQFF.

This chain links TRBV6-1 with TRBJ1-6; D unclear. CDR3 length equals 15 residues. From germline, CDR1 is MNHNS and CDR2 SASEGT. With 10 bases removed from V and 0 bases from J, the gap between germline ends came to 13 bases. The CDR3 sequence: CATQSGSSYNSPLHF. As DNA, the CDR3 is TGTGCCACACAATCTGGGAGCTCCTATAATTCACCCCTCCACTTT.

This clone showed up just once. This chain links TRBV4-3 with TRBJ2-1; 9 bases map to TRBD2. The CDR3 runs to 18 residues. V trimming: 0 bases; J trimming: 4 bases; junction bases outside the gene matches: 10. CDR1 is LGHNA and CDR2 is YSLEER in the germline V gene. The CDR3 bases are TGCGCCAGCAGCCAAGATCCCCCCCGGCTAGCGGGATACAATGAGCAGTTCTTC. This gives the protein CASSQDPPRLAGYNEQFF.

This clone was seen more than once but under ten times. The CDR3 is CASSLYGTNSNQPQHF. In nucleotides, the CDR3 is TGTGCCAGCAGTTTATACGGGACAAACAGCAATCAGCCCCAGCATTTT. The chain joins TRBV28 to TRBJ1-5; TRBD1 is a possible D gene (6 bases). The CDR3 spans 16 residues. Trimming stripped 1 base from V and 1 base from J, with 11 bases between. CDR1 is MDHEN and CDR2 is SYDVKM in the germline V gene. The entire variable domain, with the rest obtained from reference TRBV28 and TRBJ1-5, is as follows: DVKVTQSSRYLVKRTGEKVFLECVQDMDHENMFWYRQDPGLGLRLIYFSYDVKMKEKGDIPEGYSVSREKKERFSLILESASTNQTSMYLCASSLYGTNSNQPQHFGDGTRLSIL.

Points on this clone: This sample includes further DNA sequences coding for the same CDR3. The chain combines TRBV5-6 with TRBJ2-1; 11 bases agree with TRBD2. Losses at the gene ends were 2 bases for V and 0 bases for J; bases not matched to a gene: 4. Germline V gene sequence: CDR1 SGHDT, CDR2 YYEEEE. The CDR3 contains 17 residues. This chain's CDR3 is CASSFTSGGSSYNEQFF. The CDR3 DNA sequence: TGTGCCAGCAGCTTCACTAGCGGGGGTAGCTCCTACAATGAGCAGTTCTTC.

J is TRBJ2-1 and V is TRBV7-9; 8 nucleotides align to TRBD2. V shed 5 bases and J 1 base; nucleotides not matched to a gene: 10. From germline, CDR1 is SEHNR and CDR2 FQNEAQ (reference sequence). CDR3 length equals 17 residues. CDR3 amino acids: CASSPPGGSRSYNEQFF. The CDR3 DNA reads as TGTGCCAGCAGCCCACCGGGAGGGAGTAGGTCCTACAATGAGCAGTTCTTC.

The J gene is TRBJ1-1, the V gene TRBV7-8; 7 bases are shared with TRBD1. The ends lost 2 bases at V and 4 bases at J; junction bases unmatched: 7. The CDR3 is made up of 15 amino acids. Germline CDR1 reads SGHVS; CDR2 reads FQNEAQ. CDR3 region: CASSLSNQGGTEAFF. The DNA of the CDR3 is TGTGCCAGCAGCTTATCAAATCAGGGGGGCACTGAAGCTTTCTTT.

This clone was detected once. The J gene is TRBJ2-3, the V gene TRBV19, with TRBD1 matching over 10 bases. The CDR3 contains 15 residues. Germline CDR1 LNHDA, CDR2 SQIVND (reference sequence). The V and J ends lost 4 bases and 4 bases, in that order; junction bases with no gene match: 5. The CDR3 DNA reads TGTGCCAGTAGTACCTACGGACAGGGGGCAGATACGCAGTATTTT. Its translation is CASSTYGQGADTQYF.